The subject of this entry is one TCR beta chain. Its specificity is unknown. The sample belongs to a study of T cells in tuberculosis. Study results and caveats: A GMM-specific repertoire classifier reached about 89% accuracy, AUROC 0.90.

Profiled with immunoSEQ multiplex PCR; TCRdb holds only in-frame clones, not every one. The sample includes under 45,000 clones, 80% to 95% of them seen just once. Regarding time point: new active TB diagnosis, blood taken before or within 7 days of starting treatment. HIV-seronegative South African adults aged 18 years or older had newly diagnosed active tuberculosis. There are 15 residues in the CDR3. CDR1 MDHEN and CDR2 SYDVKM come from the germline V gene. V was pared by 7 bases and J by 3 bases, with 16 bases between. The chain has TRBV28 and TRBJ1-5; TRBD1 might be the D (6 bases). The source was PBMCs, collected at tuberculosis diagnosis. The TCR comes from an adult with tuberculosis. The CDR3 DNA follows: TGTGCCAGCACCCGCGGGGGGGGCCCCAATCAGCCCCAGCATTTT. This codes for CASTRGGGPNQPQHF.